This T cell receptor beta chain was identified during a study of OX40 agonist ivuxolimab in advanced cancers. Data came from immunoSEQ multiplex PCR; TCRdb stores just in-frame clones and leaves some out. The sample lists roughly 57,000 clones, around 84% seen once, with approximately 13% in the top ten. Trimming took 6 bases from V and 4 from J, leaving 13 bases between them. The CDR3 contains 13 residues. Per germline, CDR1 SNHLY and CDR2 FYNNEI. This receptor was taken from an adult with an advanced solid tumor such as melanoma, head and neck, liver or kidney cancer. The sequencing used CD4+ or CD8+ T cells sorted from blood, collected in a trial of the OX40 agonist ivuxolimab. The genes are TRBV2 and TRBJ2-7; no clear D. For the CDR3, the DNA is TGTGCCAGCAGGCTCCTCCCTGATTACGAGCAGTACTTC. Residues: CASRLLPDYEQYF.